The sequence of this TCR beta chain was determined in a study of siplizumab effects on memory and regulatory T cells. The repertoire was sequenced with immunoSEQ multiplex PCR; TCRdb's copy has only in-frame clones and lacks some. The sample includes about 100,000 clones, 94% seen only once; the top ten take over 0.55%. This CDR3 region has 15 residues. Germline CDR1 MNHNS, CDR2 SASEGT. V lost 4 bases to trimming and J lost 5 bases; unmatched junction nucleotides: 9. As to this clone: Its specificity is unknown.

Study findings and constraints: With siplizumab, Treg-derived clones averaged about 69% of mappable alloreactive CD4+ clones, versus approximately 29% in controls.

This chain joins TRBV6-1 and TRBJ2-3; 7 positions match TRBD2. The origin of this receptor is a human donor in good health. The sequenced sample consisted of Tregs sorted from blood. CDR3 sequence (DNA): TGTGCCAGCAGTGGGGCGGGAGCCCGCGGAGATACGCAGTATTTT. Translated: CASSGAGARGDTQYF.